This paragraph covers one T cell receptor beta chain sequence. Its specificity is not known. The data stem from a study of blood T cells in healthy people across ages. A second roughly 7 to 11 cycle PCR used barcoded and J-beta primers. From the 5' RACE reads, TCRdb called clonotypes with MiXCR, one entry per CDR3 protein. The sample carries 650,000 to 800,000 distinct CDR3 sequences, 40% to 50% recorded once. The CDR3 length is 13 residues. Trimming cost V 6 bases and J 3 bases; bases outside gene matches: 5. Germline assignment: CDR1 DFQATT and CDR2 SNEGSKA (reference sequence). General study findings and limits: Naive CD4+ cells and diversity were both higher in long-lived donors than in aged donors.

Sequenced input: blood. This receptor was identified in a man aged 55 to 70 in good health. This chain joins TRBV20-1 and TRBJ1-2; 9 bases map to TRBD1. CDR3 DNA: TGCAGTGCCCTAAACAGGGGGCACTATGGCTACACCTTC. This encodes CSALNRGHYGYTF.